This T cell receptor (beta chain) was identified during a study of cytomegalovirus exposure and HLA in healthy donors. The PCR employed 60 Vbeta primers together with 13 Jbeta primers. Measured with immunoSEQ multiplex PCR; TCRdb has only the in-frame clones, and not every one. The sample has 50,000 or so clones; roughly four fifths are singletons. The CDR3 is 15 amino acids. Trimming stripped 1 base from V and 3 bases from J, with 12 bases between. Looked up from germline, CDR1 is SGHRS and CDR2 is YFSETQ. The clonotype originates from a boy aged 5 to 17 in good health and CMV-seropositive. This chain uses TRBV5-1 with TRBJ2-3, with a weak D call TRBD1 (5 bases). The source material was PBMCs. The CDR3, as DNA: TGCGCCAGCAGCTTGTCCCAGGGCCAAACAGATACGCAGTATTTT. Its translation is CASSLSQGQTDTQYF.